The 30 T cell receptor beta chains given below trace back to one sample, sequenced in a study of T cell repertoires in aging, cancer and after chemotherapy. The template was genomic DNA from peripheral blood, not RNA. Multiplex touch-down PCR with TRB-A/B primers amplified rearranged V-D-J TRB sequences. TCRdb re-called the multiplex PCR reads through MiXCR, storing one row per CDR3 protein. The data show 9,400 or so distinct CDR3 sequences, approximately 40% seen once. Specimen: blood. The origin of the receptors is a human donor in good health.

This clonotype was detected only a few times. J is TRBJ2-3 and V is TRBV7-6, with TRBD2 matching over 11 bases. V lost 3 bases, J lost 4 bases, and 12 bases stayed unmatched. This CDR3 comprises 18 residues. CDR1 SGHVS and CDR2 FNYEAQ come from the germline V gene. DNA of the CDR3: TGTGCCAGCAGCTTCCGAAGCCGACTAGCGGGGACCGCAGATACGCAGTATTTT. This gives the protein CASSFRSRLAGTADTQYF. Supplemented by reference TRBV7-6 and TRBJ2-3, the full variable domain reads GAGVSQSPRYKVTKRGQDVALRCDPISGHVSLYWYRQALGQGPEFLTYFNYEAQQDKSGLPNDRFSAERPEGSISTLTIQRTEQRDSAMYRCASSFRSRLAGTADTQYFGPGTRLTVL.

V usage is TRBV7-6 and J usage is TRBJ1-1; 7 bases are a match to TRBD1. CDR3 length equals 15 residues. V shed 5 bases and J 1 base; nucleotides not matched to a gene: 7. Germline lookup yields CDR1 SGHVS and CDR2 FNYEAQ. The CDR3 here is CASSRFTGENTEAFF. The DNA for the CDR3 is TGTGCCAGCAGCCGATTTACAGGGGAGAACACTGAAGCTTTCTTT. Full variable domain (missing parts from reference TRBV7-6 and TRBJ1-1): GAGVSQSPRYKVTKRGQDVALRCDPISGHVSLYWYRQALGQGPEFLTYFNYEAQQDKSGLPNDRFSAERPEGSISTLTIQRTEQRDSAMYRCASSRFTGENTEAFFGQGTRLTVV.

The chain recombines TRBV19 with TRBJ1-1, with D possibly matching TRBD1 (6 bases). Per the germline V gene, CDR1 is LNHDA and CDR2 is SQIVND (reference sequence). Trimming took off 4 bases at V and 1 base at J, with 13 bases between the two ends. This CDR3 is 15 amino acids long. CDR3 bases: TGTGCCAGTAGTAGATGGGACACCCAGAACACTGAAGCTTTCTTT. Protein product: CASSRWDTQNTEAFF.

The gene calls are TRBV12-3 or TRBV12-4 and TRBJ2-6, with TRBD2 as a possible D gene (5 bases). The V and J ends lost 4 bases and 3 bases respectively, with 10 bases between them. CDR3 length equals 15 residues. The CDR3 spells CASSSYGVGANVLTF. The CDR3 DNA is TGTGCCAGCAGTTCTTACGGGGTTGGGGCCAACGTCCTGACTTTC.

This clonotype appeared a few times. The chain employs TRBV19 and TRBJ1-2; TRBD1 matches at 10 bases. J was trimmed by 8 bases and V by 6 bases; bases with no gene match: 3. Germline V gives CDR1 LNHDA, CDR2 SQIVND (reference sequence). The CDR3 covers 12 residues. CDR3 in amino acids: CASSGTGVGYTF. In DNA form, the CDR3 reads TGTGCCAGTAGCGGGACAGGGGTCGGCTACACCTTC.

This clonotype has a handful of counts. This rearrangement joins TRBV6-5 to TRBJ1-2, with TRBD1 identical over 7 bases. This CDR3 has 14 amino acids. With 2 bases clipped from V and 6 bases from J, the junction kept 6 bases outside the gene matches. Per germline, CDR1 MNHEY and CDR2 SVGAGI. The CDR3 DNA is TGTGCCAGCAGTTACCCAGACAGGGCCAATGGCTACACCTTC. It specifies CASSYPDRANGYTF.

This sequence joins TRBV18 and TRBJ1-4; D is ambiguous. This CDR3 comprises 13 residues. Germline V gives CDR1 KGHSH, CDR2 LQKENI. V lost 2 bases to trimming and J lost 10 bases, with 11 bases between them. CDR3 amino acids: CASSPGLGRKLFF. CDR3 nucleotides: TGTGCCAGCTCACCAGGTCTGGGGAGAAAACTGTTTTTT.

This chain connects TRBV20-1 to TRBJ2-2; D might be TRBD1 or TRBD2, each matching 5 bases. Germline CDR1 DFQATT, CDR2 SNEGSKA (reference sequence). The germline V and J ends were trimmed by 2 bases and 1 base, with 11 bases remaining between them. The CDR3 spans 15 residues. CDR3 amino acids: CSARYGGVNTGELFF. The CDR3 coding sequence is TGCAGTGCTAGATATGGGGGAGTGAACACCGGGGAGCTGTTTTTT.

This clonotype was recorded a few times. The V gene is TRBV30, the J gene TRBJ2-2, with D perhaps matching TRBD2 (6 bases). Trimming removed 8 bases from V and 0 bases from J, with 10 bases in between. The CDR3 totals 13 residues. Germline lookup yields CDR1 GTSNPN and CDR2 SVGIG (reference sequence). The CDR3 protein is CARGTANTGELFF. The CDR3 DNA reads TGTGCCCGCGGGACGGCGAACACCGGGGAGCTGTTTTTT.

Within the sample, this clonotype is medium-sized. V and J are TRBV29-1 and TRBJ2-7; D perhaps matches TRBD2 (5 bases). Germline loops: CDR1 SQVTM, CDR2 ANQGSEA. V was clipped by 4 bases and J by 2 bases, with 12 bases between them. The CDR3 extends over 13 amino acids. CDR3 protein: CSVGVGEPYEQYF. The CDR3 bases are TGCAGCGTTGGTGTCGGGGAACCCTACGAGCAGTACTTC.

The chain uses TRBV5-6 and TRBJ2-1; a weak D match, TRBD2 (6 bases). V gave up 0 bases and J gave up 6 bases, with 16 bases separating them. The CDR3 has 16 amino acids. Germline assignment: CDR1 SGHDT and CDR2 YYEEEE. The CDR3 loop reads CASSLDPGGGFNEQFF. For the CDR3, the DNA is TGTGCCAGCAGCTTGGACCCCGGGGGAGGCTTCAATGAGCAGTTCTTC.

Comments on this clonotype: At one end the junction does not follow the germline gene, possibly because of a read error. The chain is built from TRBV5-6 and TRBJ1-1; unclear D gene. This CDR3 comprises 14 residues. Germline V lookup: CDR1 SGHDT, CDR2 YYEEEE. The CDR3 DNA reads as TGCGCCAGCAGCCACAATGTAGAAAACACTGAAGCTTTCTTT. This encodes CASSHNVENTEAFF. Together with reference TRBV5-6 and TRBJ1-1, the CDR3 gives the full variable domain: DAGVTQSPTHLIKTRGQQVTLRCSPKSGHDTVSWYQQALGQGPQFIFQYYEEEERQRGNFPDRFSGHQFPNYSSELNVNALLLGDSALYLCASSHNVENTEAFFGQGTRLTVV.

The chain employs TRBV7-9 and TRBJ1-2; no reliable D call. The germline CDR1 and CDR2 sequences are SEHNR and FQNEAQ (reference sequence). V was shortened by 5 bases and J by 0 bases, with 16 bases between the two germline ends. The CDR3 is made up of 16 amino acids. In DNA, the CDR3 is TGTGCCAGCAGCCGCCGGGCCGAGGATACTAACTATGGCTACACCTTC. This codes for CASSRRAEDTNYGYTF. The full variable domain, in which reference TRBV7-9 and TRBJ1-2 provide the parts outside the CDR3, is DTGVSQNPRHKITKRGQNVTFRCDPISEHNRLYWYRQTLGQGPEFLTYFQNEAQLEKSRLLSDRFSAERPKGSFSTLEIQRTEQGDSAMYLCASSRRAEDTNYGYTFGSGTRLTVV.

The rearrangement links TRBV19 to TRBJ1-2, with D perhaps TRBD1 (6 bases). Trimming pared 6 bases from V and 1 base from J, leaving 15 bases between. The germline V gene encodes CDR1 LNHDA and CDR2 SQIVND (reference sequence). CDR3 size: 15 residues. CDR3 DNA sequence: TGTGCCAGTAGCCCAGAGGACAGCCATAACTATGGCTACACCTTC. This sequence encodes CASSPEDSHNYGYTF.

The genes are TRBV10-3 and TRBJ1-2, with 9 bases identical to TRBD1. Germline assignment: CDR1 ENHRY and CDR2 SYGVKD. The trim removed 11 bases at V and 4 bases at J, leaving 11 bases unmatched. This CDR3 is 14 amino acids long. Written as DNA, the CDR3 is TGTGCCTACTTGGGAGGGACAGGGAGCTATGGCTACACCTTC. This translates into CAYLGGTGSYGYTF.

This clonotype was seen only a few times. V usage is TRBV6-1 and J usage is TRBJ2-7; a possible D gene is TRBD2 (6 bases). Germline CDR1 and CDR2: MNHNS and SASEGT. The CDR3 runs 15 residues. V lost 1 base and J 2 bases, leaving 12 bases between the germline ends. The CDR3 nucleotides are TGTGCCAGCAGTGAAGGGTCGTGGGGGGCCTACGAGCAGTACTTC. It translates to CASSEGSWGAYEQYF.

About this clonotype itself: One junction end disagrees with the germline gene, perhaps due to a read error. J is TRBJ2-1 and V is TRBV20-1; the match to TRBD2 covers 10 bases. The CDR3 consists of 18 residues. The V gene's germline CDR1 is DFQATT and CDR2 SNEGSKA (reference sequence). The CDR3 region is CSARDDGLSGLARYDPVF. The CDR3 region has the DNA TGCAGTGCTAGAGATGACGGGCTATCGGGACTAGCGCGATACGACCCTGTCTTC.

This chain links TRBV6-4 with TRBJ2-1, with TRBD1 matching 8 bases. V lost 0 bases and J lost 0; bases outside the gene matches: 10. Germline V gives CDR1 MRHNA, CDR2 SNTAGT. This CDR3 is 19 amino acids long. In DNA, the CDR3 is TGTGCCAGCAGTGACTCGGGAACTTGGACAGGGAGCTCCTACAATGAGCAGTTCTTC. As protein: CASSDSGTWTGSSYNEQFF.

This clonotype was seen a handful of times. The chain employs TRBV13 and TRBJ2-5; 11 nucleotides line up with TRBD2. CDR3 length: 18 residues. Looked up from germline, CDR1 is PRHDT and CDR2 is FYEKMQ (reference sequence). V shed 5 bases and J 1 base; nucleotides not matched to a gene: 12. The CDR3 is CASSTGLAGGWFQETQYF. CDR3 sequence (DNA): TGTGCCAGCAGCACCGGACTAGCGGGCGGGTGGTTCCAAGAGACCCAGTACTTC.

As concerns this clonotype: At one end the junction does not follow the germline gene, possibly because of a read error. The V gene is TRBV6-5, the J gene TRBJ1-1; D ambiguous. The germline V gene has CDR1 MNHEY and CDR2 SVGAGI. The CDR3 covers 15 residues. The DNA of the CDR3 is TGTGCCATCAGTGAGTCCAAGACCGGGAACACTGAAGCTTTCTTT. This encodes CAISESKTGNTEAFF.

The gene calls are TRBV12-3 or TRBV12-4 and TRBJ2-2; 10 nucleotides line up with TRBD1. With 5 bases clipped from V and 6 bases from J, the junction kept 6 bases outside the gene matches. The length of the CDR3 is 15 residues. The CDR3 spells CASSIFGQGAGELFF. The CDR3 nucleotides read TGTGCCAGCAGTATATTCGGACAGGGGGCCGGGGAGCTGTTTTTT.

The chain carries TRBV6-5 and TRBJ2-2; 7 bases match TRBD2. With V trimmed by 2 bases and J by 6 bases, 3 bases remained unmatched. The CDR3 runs 14 residues. Germline V lookup: CDR1 MNHEY, CDR2 SVGAGI. In nucleotides, the CDR3 is TGTGCCAGCAGTTACCTAGCGGTGTCCGGGGAGCTGTTTTTT. Its translation is CASSYLAVSGELFF.

This clonotype was seen a handful of times. The V and J genes are TRBV13 and TRBJ2-5, with TRBD1 matching over 8 bases. The length of the CDR3 is 16 residues. CDR1 PRHDT and CDR2 FYEKMQ come from the germline V gene (reference sequence). V was pared by 5 bases and J by 6 bases, with 14 bases of the junction left unmatched. The CDR3 DNA follows: TGTGCCAGCAGCCCCACCCCGGCCCAGGGGGCGCAGACCCAGTACTTC. It is translated as CASSPTPAQGAQTQYF.

The chain carries TRBV6-1 and TRBJ1-2; no reliable D call. Trimming pared 5 bases from V and 4 bases from J, leaving 17 bases between. The CDR3 covers 15 residues. The germline V gene encodes CDR1 MNHNS and CDR2 SASEGT. The CDR3 DNA reads as TGTGCCAGCAGTTATCGTTCAGTTCTCCGCTATGGCTACACCTTC. Translated, it gives CASSYRSVLRYGYTF.

This clonotype occurred a few times. The chain combines TRBV29-1 with TRBJ2-3; 9 positions match TRBD2. The CDR3 runs 13 residues. V dropped 3 bases and J dropped 4; count of bases not matched to a gene: 2. CDR1 and CDR2 (germline): SQVTM, ANQGSEA. CDR3 loop: CSVDKRGADTQYF. For the CDR3, the DNA is TGCAGCGTTGACAAGCGGGGGGCAGATACGCAGTATTTT.

As concerns this clonotype: The junction does not match germline at one end; this may be a read error. CDR3 nucleotides: TGCAGCGTTGAACCCCGAGGAGGTTGGGCCTTC. Encoded protein: CSVEPRGGWAF. The V gene is TRBV29-1, the J gene TRBJ1-2; unclear D gene. Germline CDR1 SQVTM, CDR2 ANQGSEA. This CDR3 contains 11 residues.

This clonotype was counted a single time. The chain joins TRBV20-1 to TRBJ2-1, with 10 bases aligning to TRBD2. V lost 5 bases and J lost 0; bases outside the gene matches: 10. Germline V gives CDR1 DFQATT, CDR2 SNEGSKA (reference sequence). The CDR3 extends over 17 amino acids. The CDR3 nucleotides read TGCAGTGCTGGCTTGACTAGCGGGCCAAGCTCCTACAATGAGCAGTTCTTC. Its translation is CSAGLTSGPSSYNEQFF.

The rearrangement uses TRBV5-6 and TRBJ2-3, with D perhaps being TRBD1 or TRBD2 (5 bases each). Trimming stripped 4 bases from V and 1 base from J, with 16 bases between. The CDR3 runs 16 residues. In germline, CDR1 is SGHDT, CDR2 YYEEEE. CDR3 nucleotides: TGTGCCAGCAGCGCTGGGACCCAGGGAGGCACAGATACGCAGTATTTT. This sequence encodes CASSAGTQGGTDTQYF. Filled out from reference TRBV5-6 and TRBJ2-3, the complete variable domain reads DAGVTQSPTHLIKTRGQQVTLRCSPKSGHDTVSWYQQALGQGPQFIFQYYEEEERQRGNFPDRFSGHQFPNYSSELNVNALLLGDSALYLCASSAGTQGGTDTQYFGPGTRLTVL.

This clonotype was detected only a few times. The chain employs TRBV19 and TRBJ2-3; 8 bases match TRBD2. The CDR3 runs 15 residues. V trimming: 5 bases; J trimming: 3 bases; junction bases outside the gene matches: 7. Germline V lookup: CDR1 LNHDA, CDR2 SQIVND (reference sequence). The CDR3 spells CASSAGGGTTDTQYF. The CDR3 bases are TGTGCCAGTAGTGCCGGCGGGGGGACGACAGATACGCAGTATTTT.

V usage is TRBV27 and J usage is TRBJ1-2; 7 nucleotides align to TRBD1. Germline CDR1 and CDR2: MNHEY and SMNVEV (reference sequence). This CDR3 region has 14 residues. V lost 0 bases to trimming and J lost 5 bases; unmatched junction nucleotides: 3. CDR3 sequence reads: CASSLSAGGYGYTF. CDR3 DNA: TGTGCCAGCAGTTTATCGGCAGGGGGGTATGGCTACACCTTC.